Shown below are 14 T cell receptor beta chains from a single sample sequenced in a study of post-analysis software for immune sequencing data. Findings and limits, study-wide: When patients were compared with controls, about 5 TRBV segments were more frequent, TRBV5-6, TRBV5-1 and TRBV20-1 among them.

Researchers reported that TCR beta cDNA libraries carried unique molecular identifiers. TCRdb analysed the PCR reads with MiXCR anew, one entry per CDR3 protein. The sample lists about 680,000 distinct CDR3 sequences, 55% to 60% occurring once. The antigens for these receptors are not known. The sequencing sample was made of blood. Source of these receptors: a girl aged 2 to 10 with multiple sclerosis.

With respect to this clonotype: Its ends do not fully match the called genes, so a read error is possible. The chain couples TRBV20-1 to TRBJ2-1, with TRBD2 matching 8 bases. Germline lookup yields CDR1 DFQATT and CDR2 SNEGSKA (reference sequence). The CDR3 is 15 amino acids. The CDR3 coding sequence is TGCAGTGCTGGCCCCAGCGGGGGCCTTTACAATAAGCAGTTCTTC. This sequence encodes CSAGPSGGLYNKQFF.

This chain connects TRBV12-3 or TRBV12-4 to TRBJ2-1; D not resolved. Between the trimmed V and J ends, which lost 2 bases and 7 bases, there was a span of 9 bases. This CDR3 region has 13 residues. The CDR3 region has the DNA TGTGCCAGCAGTTTAACTGAAGTAAATGAGCAGTTCTTC. Protein: CASSLTEVNEQFF.

This chain links TRBV4-2 with TRBJ1-1; 8 nucleotides line up with TRBD1. In germline, CDR1 is LGHNA, CDR2 YNFKEQ. The CDR3 runs to 16 residues. The V segment lost 1 base and the J segment 2 bases; nucleotides outside the gene matches: 6. The CDR3 DNA is TGTGCCAGCAGCCAAGTGGGGACAGGCACTAACACTGAAGCTTTCTTT. Amino acid sequence: CASSQVGTGTNTEAFF.

This clonotype showed up just a few times. This chain links TRBV20-1 with TRBJ2-7, with 9 bases fitting TRBD1. The CDR3 is 13 residues long. V was pared by 6 bases and J by 2 bases, with 5 bases of the junction left unmatched. CDR1 and CDR2 (germline): DFQATT, SNEGSKA (reference sequence). CDR3: CSATRDRAYEQYF. In DNA, the CDR3 is TGCAGTGCGACACGGGACAGGGCCTACGAGCAGTACTTC.

The chain combines TRBV6-1 with TRBJ1-1, with no clear D. The germline V gene encodes CDR1 MNHNS and CDR2 SASEGT. Trimming stripped 6 bases from V and 7 bases from J, with 15 bases between. This CDR3 contains 13 residues. The CDR3 protein is CASRHAWRYEAFF. For the CDR3, the DNA is TGTGCCAGCAGACATGCGTGGAGGTATGAAGCTTTCTTT.

This rearrangement joins TRBV5-1 to TRBJ2-1; no clear D gene. V lost 0 bases and J lost 8, with 9 bases in between. There are 13 residues in the CDR3. Germline V gives CDR1 SGHRS, CDR2 YFSETQ. CDR3 sequence reads: CASSLEGLHEQFF. In nucleotides, the CDR3 is TGCGCCAGCAGCTTGGAAGGGTTACATGAGCAGTTCTTC. Variable domain in full (rest from reference TRBV5-1 and TRBJ2-1): KAGVTQTPRYLIKTRGQQVTLSCSPISGHRSVSWYQQTPGQGLQFLFEYFSETQRNKGNFPGRFSGRQFSNSRSEMNVSTLELGDSALYLCASSLEGLHEQFFGPGTRLTVL.

The CDR3 coding sequence is TGCGCCAGCACGGACAGGTCCGGGGAGACCCAGTACTTC. This gives the protein CASTDRSGETQYF. The chain uses TRBV10-2 and TRBJ2-5, with 7 positions matching TRBD1. This CDR3 has 13 amino acids. The V gene end was trimmed by 7 bases and the J gene end by 5 bases; junction bases not matched to a gene: 7. Germline loops: CDR1 WSHSY, CDR2 SAAADI.

This clonotype was seen a handful of times. The chain employs TRBV20-1 and TRBJ2-5, with 7 bases lining up with TRBD2. This CDR3 spans 14 amino acids. V lost 6 bases to trimming and J lost 5 bases; unmatched junction nucleotides: 12. Germline values: CDR1 DFQATT, CDR2 SNEGSKA (reference sequence). CDR3 sequence: CSALRTGGRETQYF. DNA of the CDR3: TGCAGTGCCCTTCGGACGGGAGGTCGGGAGACCCAGTACTTC.

On this clonotype itself: Mismatch with germline at one junction end may stem from a read error. The chain links TRBV7-6 to TRBJ2-4; 10 bases are shared with TRBD2. The V gene's germline CDR1 is SGHVS and CDR2 FNYEAQ. CDR3 length: 17 amino acids. The CDR3 loop reads CASSLGAAGGYSYEQCF. DNA of the CDR3: TGTGCCAGCAGCTTAGGTGCAGCGGGAGGGTATTCCTACGAGCAGTGCTTC.

The chain combines TRBV6-4 with TRBJ2-3; TRBD2 agrees at 11 bases. The CDR3 length is 15 residues. Germline V lookup: CDR1 MRHNA, CDR2 SNTAGT. V shed 4 bases, J shed 4 bases, and the junction held 4 bases outside the gene matches. The CDR3 DNA sequence: TGTGCCAGCAGTGCCGTAGCGGGAGGGCCAGATACGCAGTATTTT. It codes for CASSAVAGGPDTQYF.

This clonotype has just one count. The germline gene is not matched at one end of the junction; a read error may be the cause. J is TRBJ2-2 and V is TRBV24-1, with 8 bases fitting TRBD1. CDR3 length: 14 amino acids. Germline V gives CDR1 KGHDR, CDR2 SFDVKD. The chain's CDR3 is CATSGGAKTGELFF. The CDR3 DNA follows: TGTGCCACTTCAGGGGGCGCGAAAACCGGGGAGCTGTTTTTT.

The chain is built from TRBV4-1 and TRBJ2-7; 9 nucleotides agree with TRBD1. V shed 2 bases and J 0 bases; nucleotides not matched to a gene: 5. This CDR3 is 16 amino acids long. Germline CDR1 and CDR2: MGHRA and YSYEKL. CDR3 region: CASSQIGQGSSYEQYF. In DNA form, the CDR3 reads TGCGCCAGCAGCCAAATAGGACAGGGGAGCTCCTACGAGCAGTACTTC.

The chain has TRBV4-2 and TRBJ1-1; unclear D gene. Trimming cost V 4 bases and J 4 bases, with 13 bases left between them. The CDR3 has 14 residues. Germline V CDR1 and CDR2: LGHNA, YNFKEQ. The CDR3 sequence: CASSLSTPTTEAFF. CDR3 coding DNA: TGTGCCAGCAGCCTTAGTACACCAACCACTGAAGCTTTCTTT.

The rearrangement links TRBV7-3 to TRBJ2-1; D not resolved. V lost 3 bases, J lost 0 bases, and 9 bases lay in between. The CDR3 totals 15 residues. Germline V gives CDR1 SGHTA, CDR2 FQGTGA. The CDR3 nucleotides are TGTGCCAGCAGCTTCACGGCCATCTCCTACAATGAGCAGTTCTTC. Translating it yields CASSFTAISYNEQFF.